This TCR beta chain came from a study of T-cell memory formation after mild COVID-19. TCRdb re-derived calls from the 5' RACE reads in MiXCR, one entry per CDR3 protein. Of some 410,000 distinct CDR3 sequences in the sample, about a quarter were seen once. The CDR3 consists of 13 residues. Germline V gene lookup returns CDR1 ENHRY and CDR2 SYGVKD. Trimming removed 4 bases at V and 1 base at J, with 7 bases between. This clonotype appeared a few times. J is TRBJ2-5 and V is TRBV10-3; unclear D gene. This receptor was obtained from an adult woman who had mild COVID-19 (a few samples of this study predate the infection). Cell type and time point are not known. Sample: PBMCs or a T cell subset sorted from them (not recorded which). Written as DNA, the CDR3 is TGTGCCATCAGTGGAACGTTCCAAGAGACCCAGTACTTC. This sequence encodes CAISGTFQETQYF.